This T cell receptor (beta chain) was captured in a study of spatial heterogeneity in lung cancer (dated 2019 in TCRdb). Describing the broader study: The donors were 70 or so patients from the lung TRACERx cohort who had early-stage, untreated non-small cell lung cancer. Follow-up PBMC samples were sequenced whenever the samples were available, and the median time to follow-up was approximately 24 months after resection. More beta-chain than alpha-chain transcripts were consistently detected, likely reflecting higher beta-chain transcript abundance. In the raw uncorrected reads, each unique combination of TCR and UMI appeared on average more than ten times. In non-small cell lung cancer, the study quantitatively compared TCR alpha and beta repertoires across several tumor regions, matched nontumor lung, and blood. The study linked features of the TCR repertoire to counts of nonsynonymous mutations, which were determined by whole-exome sequencing of tumor tissue. Both alpha and beta chains were TCR-sequenced in hundreds of tumor regions, around 64 matched nontumor lung samples and around 54 PBMC samples obtained at surgery. Study-level results and caveats: Ubiquitous expanded tumor TCRs showed up in blood more often at tumor resection than at routine follow-up. Only 15 or so patients were included in the comparisons of baseline and follow-up blood repertoires. Additional single-cell paired TCR alpha and beta sequencing was considered necessary to confirm, at a functional level, the hypothesis that regional TCRs recognize regional mutations.

The time point label, as the study defines it: blood at routine non-recurrence follow-up after resection. Without any cell sorting, TCR sequencing was performed on whole RNA extracted either from tumor and nontumor lung tissue or from cryopreserved PBMC samples. Patients were selected for TCR sequencing only if sufficient RNA was available from at least two tumor regions. Remarks on this clonotype: Its specific antigen is unknown. No base quality values were provided; no much bigger clone lies one nucleotide off.

The germline V gene (reference sequence) yields DFQATT for CDR1 and SNEGSKA for CDR2. Trimming takes 0 bases off V and 6 bases off J; junction bases not matched to a gene: 9. Spanning cysteine to phenylalanine, the CDR3 consists of 16 amino acids. Only CDR3 DNA remains: 48 bases, in frame from the first base. Library construction relied on 5' RACE. The instrument given in TCRdb is NextSeq 500. The TCR library protocol attached a unique molecular identifier to each TCR cDNA molecule to allow correction of PCR and sequencing errors. The study's own analysis went as follows. TCR identification, UMI-based error correction and CDR3 extraction were performed with Decombinator tools. TCRs above a frequency of 2 per 1,000, corresponding to the top 1% of the tumor frequency distribution, were defined as expanded. Each repertoire was subsampled 100 times to 5,000 TCRs, after which Renyi diversity was computed with the R vegan package. CDR3 similarity networks were constructed using string-kernel similarity of amino acid triplets, with links drawn between CDR3s whose pairwise similarity was above 0.82. TCRdb passed the public sequencing reads through fastp at Q25 and MiXCR, retaining productive beta sequences. Merged by CDR3 protein, the rows form single entries marked with the most common genes and DNA. The V and J calls here are based on TCRdb, not the publication. The sample yields under 150,000 distinct CDR3 sequences; 11% were counted once. The ten most abundant clones make up 20% to 25% of the sample.

This chain joins TRBV20-1 to TRBJ2-3; a stretch of 10 junction bases matches TRBD2. The origin of this receptor is a female donor with early-stage non-small cell lung cancer. The starting material was PBMCs, obtained at follow-up. The CDR3 protein: CSARDGRLAGGDTQYF. The DNA sequence reads TGCAGTGCTAGAGATGGTAGATTAGCGGGAGGTGATACGCAGTATTTT.